Listed here is a single T cell receptor (beta chain). The sample is drawn from a study of technical replicates of blood from several donors. Generated by immunoSEQ multiplex PCR, the TCRdb table keeps only in-frame clones and is missing some. The profile shows 80,000 to 85,000 clones, 75% to 90% of them singletons. The V and J ends lost 4 bases and 0 bases, in that order; junction bases with no gene match: 4. The CDR3 is 15 amino acids. The germline CDR1 and CDR2 sequences are SGDLS and YYNGEE. The sequence was obtained from a human donor in good health. The sequenced material came from T cells isolated from PBMCs. The gene calls are TRBV9 and TRBJ2-1; 7 nucleotides agree with TRBD2. The CDR3 coding sequence is TGTGCCAGCAGCCCTGGGGGGGGCTCCTACAATGAGCAGTTCTTC. Amino acids: CASSPGGGSYNEQFF.